This T cell receptor beta chain was recorded in a study of blood T cells in healthy people across ages. Study at large: Per every two T cells, about one barcoded beta molecule was captured by template switching.

A second roughly 6 to 12 cycle PCR used barcoded and J-beta primers. The template-switch adaptor, which had 12 random nucleotides, put a tag on each cDNA molecule. TCRdb independently ran MiXCR on the 5' RACE reads; one entry per CDR3 protein. The table lists 800,000 to 900,000 distinct CDR3 sequences, roughly 60% of them singletons. Those donating, healthy Caucasian individuals from Russia, were aged about 6 to 100. Total RNA extracted from each sample amounted to at least 5 micrograms. The receptor was isolated from a man aged 25 to 40 in good health. The sequenced sample consisted of blood.

The CDR3 DNA reads TGTGCCAGCAGCTCCCGGGCTGCCCAAGAGACCCAGTACTTC. Encoded protein: CASSSRAAQETQYF. The chain uses TRBV7-2 and TRBJ2-5; the D is unclear. Trimming left V 4 bases short and J 1 base short, with 10 bases between. Germline CDR1 and CDR2: SGHTA and FQGNSA. This CDR3 spans 14 amino acids.